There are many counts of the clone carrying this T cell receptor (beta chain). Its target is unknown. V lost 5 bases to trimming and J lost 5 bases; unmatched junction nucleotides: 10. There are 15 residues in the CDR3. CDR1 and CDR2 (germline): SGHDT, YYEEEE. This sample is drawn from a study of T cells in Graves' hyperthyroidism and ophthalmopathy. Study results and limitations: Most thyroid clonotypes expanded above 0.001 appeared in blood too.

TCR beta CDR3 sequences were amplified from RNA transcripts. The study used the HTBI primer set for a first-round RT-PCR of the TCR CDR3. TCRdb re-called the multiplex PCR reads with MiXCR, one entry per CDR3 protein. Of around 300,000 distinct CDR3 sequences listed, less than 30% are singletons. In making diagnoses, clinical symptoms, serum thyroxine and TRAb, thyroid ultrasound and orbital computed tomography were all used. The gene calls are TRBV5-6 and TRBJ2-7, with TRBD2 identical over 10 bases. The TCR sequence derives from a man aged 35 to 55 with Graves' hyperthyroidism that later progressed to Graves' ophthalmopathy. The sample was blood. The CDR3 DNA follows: TGTGCCAGCAGGGATCAAACTAGCGGGATTAACGAGCAGTACTTC. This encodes CASRDQTSGINEQYF.